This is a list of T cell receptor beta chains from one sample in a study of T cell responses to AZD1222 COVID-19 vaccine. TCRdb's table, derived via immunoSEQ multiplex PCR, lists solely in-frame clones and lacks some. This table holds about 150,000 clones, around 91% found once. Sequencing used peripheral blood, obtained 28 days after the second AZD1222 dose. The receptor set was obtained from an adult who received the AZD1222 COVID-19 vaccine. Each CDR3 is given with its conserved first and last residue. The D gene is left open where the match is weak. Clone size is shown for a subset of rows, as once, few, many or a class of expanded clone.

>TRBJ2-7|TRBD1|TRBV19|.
CASSREGGEYEQYF
TGTGCCAGTAGTAGGGAAGGGGGCGAATACGAGCAGTACTTC
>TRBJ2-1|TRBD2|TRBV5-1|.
CASSFLLAGGQDEQFF
TGCGCCAGCAGCTTTCTCTTAGCGGGAGGGCAGGATGAGCAGTTCTTC
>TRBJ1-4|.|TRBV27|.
CASRPGGANEKLFF
TGTGCCAGCAGGCCTGGCGGGGCTAATGAAAAACTGTTTTTT
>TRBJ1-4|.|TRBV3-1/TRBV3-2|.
CASSPDQTGSGKLFF
TGTGCCAGCAGTCCGGATCAAACGGGCTCTGGGAAACTGTTTTTT
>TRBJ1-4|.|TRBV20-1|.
CSAGGRVLFF
TGCAGTGCTGGGGGAAGGGTACTGTTTTTT
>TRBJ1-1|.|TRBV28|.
CASSPDVLGWREAFF
TGTGCCAGCAGCCCCGATGTCTTGGGTTGGAGAGAAGCTTTCTTT
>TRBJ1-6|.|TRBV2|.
CASTDGSSSYNSPLHF
TGTGCCAGCACGGACGGGTCGAGCTCCTATAATTCACCCCTCCACTTT
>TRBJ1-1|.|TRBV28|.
CATDENTEAFF
TGTGCCACCGACGAGAACACTGAAGCTTTCTTT
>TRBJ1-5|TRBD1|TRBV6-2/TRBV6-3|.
CASSRQGGSNQPQHF
TGTGCCAGCAGTCGACAGGGGGGAAGCAATCAGCCCCAGCATTTT
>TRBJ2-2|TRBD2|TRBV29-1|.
CSVGTTANTGELFF
TGCAGCGTCGGGACTACCGCGAACACCGGGGAGCTGTTTTTT
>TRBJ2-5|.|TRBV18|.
CASSPVGAQETQYF
TGTGCCAGCTCACCTGTGGGGGCACAAGAGACCCAGTACTTC
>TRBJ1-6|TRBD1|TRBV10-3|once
CAISQGTDNSPLHF
TGTGCCATCAGCCAGGGGACAGATAATTCACCCCTCCACTTT
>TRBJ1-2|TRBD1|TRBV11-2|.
CASSQFRDRARTYGYTF
TGTGCCAGCAGCCAATTCAGGGACAGGGCCCGAACCTATGGCTACACCTTC
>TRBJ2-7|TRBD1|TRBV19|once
CASSMDRDHYEQYF
TGTGCCAGTAGTATGGACAGGGATCACTACGAGCAGTACTTC
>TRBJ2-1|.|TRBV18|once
CASSPPMTPNNEQFF
TGTGCCAGCTCACCCCCCATGACACCTAACAATGAGCAGTTCTTC
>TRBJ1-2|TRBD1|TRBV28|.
CASSGEDTGTARGYTF
TGTGCCAGCAGTGGGGAGGATACCGGGACAGCCAGGGGCTACACCTTC
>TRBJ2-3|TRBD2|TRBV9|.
CASTRTSGTNTDTQYF
TGTGCCAGCACCAGGACTAGCGGGACCAACACAGATACGCAGTATTTT
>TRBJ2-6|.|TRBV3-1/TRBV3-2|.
CASSPGTASGANVLTF
TGTGCCAGCAGCCCAGGGACCGCCTCTGGGGCCAACGTCCTGACTTTC
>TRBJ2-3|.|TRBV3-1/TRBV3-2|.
CASSQGASLADTQYF
TGTGCCAGCAGCCAAGGGGCGTCGCTTGCAGATACGCAGTATTTT
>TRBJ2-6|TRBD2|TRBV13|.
CASSSTSGRALGANVLTF
TGTGCCAGCAGCTCGACTAGCGGGAGGGCGTTGGGGGCCAACGTCCTGACTTTC
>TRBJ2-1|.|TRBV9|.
CASSVLGSSPYNEQFF
TGTGCCAGCAGCGTATTAGGGTCCTCTCCCTACAATGAGCAGTTCTTC
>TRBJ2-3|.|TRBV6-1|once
CASSDRPPVVGVDTQYF
TGTGCCAGCAGTGATCGGCCTCCGGTTGTAGGCGTAGATACGCAGTATTTT
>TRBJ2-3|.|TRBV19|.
CASNSAGESTDTQYF
TGTGCCAGTAATTCAGCGGGCGAGAGCACAGATACGCAGTATTTT
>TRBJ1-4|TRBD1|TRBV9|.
CASSVGTGDGREKLFF
TGTGCCAGCAGCGTAGGGACAGGGGACGGTCGGGAAAAACTGTTTTTT
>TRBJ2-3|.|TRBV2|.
CASSDSATDTQYF
TGTGCCAGCAGTGATTCCGCCACAGATACGCAGTATTTT
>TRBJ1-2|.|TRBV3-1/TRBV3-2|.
CASSQMKTAVGYTF
TGTGCCAGCAGCCAAATGAAGACAGCCGTGGGCTACACCTTC
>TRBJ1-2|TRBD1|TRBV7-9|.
CASSLQDRFFPGYTF
TGTGCCAGCAGCTTACAGGACAGGTTTTTTCCTGGCTACACCTTC
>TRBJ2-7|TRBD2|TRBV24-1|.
CATSDLGAGGLGEQYF
TGTGCCACCAGTGACCTGGGGGCGGGAGGACTGGGGGAGCAGTACTTC